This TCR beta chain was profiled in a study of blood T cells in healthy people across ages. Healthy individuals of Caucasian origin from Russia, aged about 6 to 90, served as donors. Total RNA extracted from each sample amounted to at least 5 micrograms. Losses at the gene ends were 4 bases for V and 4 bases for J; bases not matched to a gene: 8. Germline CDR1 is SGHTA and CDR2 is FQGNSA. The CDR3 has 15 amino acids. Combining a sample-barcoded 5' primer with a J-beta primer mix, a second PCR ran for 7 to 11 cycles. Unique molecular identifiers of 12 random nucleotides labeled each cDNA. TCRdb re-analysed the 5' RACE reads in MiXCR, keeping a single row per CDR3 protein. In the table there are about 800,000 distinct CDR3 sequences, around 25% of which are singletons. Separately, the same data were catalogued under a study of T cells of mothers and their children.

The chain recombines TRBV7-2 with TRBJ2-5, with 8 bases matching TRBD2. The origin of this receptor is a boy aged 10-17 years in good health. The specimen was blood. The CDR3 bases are TGTGCCAGCAGCTCGAGCGGGAGAAATGGAGAGACCCAGTACTTC. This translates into CASSSSGRNGETQYF. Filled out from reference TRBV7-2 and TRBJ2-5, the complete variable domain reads GAGVSQSPSNKVTEKGKDVELRCDPISGHTALYWYRQSLGQGLEFLIYFQGNSAPDKSGLPSDRFSAERTGGSVSTLTIQRTQQEDSAVYLCASSSSGRNGETQYFGPGTRLLVL.